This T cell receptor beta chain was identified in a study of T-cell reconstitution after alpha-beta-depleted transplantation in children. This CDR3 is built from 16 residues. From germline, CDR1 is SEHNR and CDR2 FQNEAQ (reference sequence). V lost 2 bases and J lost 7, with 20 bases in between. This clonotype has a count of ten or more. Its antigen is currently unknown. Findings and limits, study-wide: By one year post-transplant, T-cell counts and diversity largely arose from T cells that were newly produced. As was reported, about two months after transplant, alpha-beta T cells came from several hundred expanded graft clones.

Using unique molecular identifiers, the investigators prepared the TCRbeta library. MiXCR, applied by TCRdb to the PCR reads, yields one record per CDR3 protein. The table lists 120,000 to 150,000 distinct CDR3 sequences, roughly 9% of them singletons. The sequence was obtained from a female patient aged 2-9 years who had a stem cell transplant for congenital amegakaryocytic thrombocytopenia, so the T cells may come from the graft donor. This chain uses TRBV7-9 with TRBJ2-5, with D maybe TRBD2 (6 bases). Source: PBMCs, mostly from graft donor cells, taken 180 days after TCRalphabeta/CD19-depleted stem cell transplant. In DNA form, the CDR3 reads TGTGCCAGCAGCTTAACCCGGGACTCCGCAGGCGGGACCCAGTACTTC. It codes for CASSLTRDSAGGTQYF.